Following are 20 T cell receptor beta chains from one sample sequenced in a study of identical twins. TCRdb reprocessed the 5' RACE reads with MiXCR, giving one entry per CDR3 protein. The sample has 250,000 or so distinct CDR3 sequences; around 8.3% are singletons. The sample was also linked to a second study, of yellow fever vaccine responses in identical twins.

Sequences were obtained from CD8+ T cells sorted from blood. The receptors were gathered from a woman aged 18 to 35 in good health.

Points on this clonotype: The conserved final phenylalanine or tryptophan is absent from the CDR3, which likely points to a read error. This chain uses TRBV27 with TRBJ2-7; the D gene is possibly TRBD1 (6 bases). The germline V gene has CDR1 MNHEY and CDR2 SMNVEV (reference sequence). The CDR3 totals 13 residues. V was clipped by 3 bases and J by 2 bases, with 8 bases between them. The CDR3 DNA reads TGTGCCAGCAGTTTCGGGACACCCTACGAGCAGTACTTG. Translation gives CASSFGTPYEQYL.

The table lists this clonotype with many counts. This chain links TRBV5-1 with TRBJ2-3; D ambiguous. CDR1 SGHRS and CDR2 YFSETQ come from the germline V gene. This CDR3 contains 14 residues. V dropped 1 base and J dropped 2 bases, with 8 bases sitting between them. The DNA for the CDR3 is TGCGCCAGCAGCTTGAGGGCGGTCACAGATACGCAGTATTTT. As protein: CASSLRAVTDTQYF.

The chain links TRBV11-2 to TRBJ2-1; D may be TRBD2 (6 bases). The CDR3 spans 14 residues. The V gene's germline CDR1 is SGHAT and CDR2 FQNNGV. Trimming took 1 base from V and 9 from J, leaving 13 bases between them. For the CDR3, the DNA is TGTGCCAGCAGCTTAGGGGCGGGGATGGGTGAGCAGTTCTTC. Protein: CASSLGAGMGEQFF.

This clonotype appeared many times. The J gene is TRBJ2-3, the V gene TRBV6-4, with 10 bases lining up with TRBD2. Germline CDR1 MRHNA, CDR2 SNTAGT. With V trimmed by 6 bases and J by 5 bases, 8 bases remained unmatched. The CDR3 is 15 residues long. CDR3 DNA: TGTGCCAGCAGGGAAATAGCGGGGGGCCGAGATACGCAGTATTTT. The encoded protein is CASREIAGGRDTQYF.

This clonotype turned up a few times. V gene TRBV9 combines with J gene TRBJ2-7; D may be TRBD2 (5 bases). The CDR3 consists of 18 residues. V lost 0 bases to trimming and J lost 0 bases, with 19 bases between them. The germline V gene encodes CDR1 SGDLS and CDR2 YYNGEE. CDR3 DNA: TGTGCCAGCAGCGTAGGAGTGGATAGAAGCGGAGACTCCTACGAGCAGTACTTC. This encodes CASSVGVDRSGDSYEQYF.

This clonotype was picked up a small number of times. The rearrangement joins TRBV7-8 to TRBJ2-3; TRBD1 or TRBD2 may be the D gene (5 bases each). In germline, CDR1 is SGHVS, CDR2 FQNEAQ. The CDR3 is 16 residues long. Between the trimmed V and J ends, which lost 4 bases and 2 bases, there was a span of 16 bases. The DNA of the CDR3 is TGTGCCAGCAGCTCCTTCGGGGTGGGGCCCACAGATACGCAGTATTTT. This sequence encodes CASSSFGVGPTDTQYF.

The chain recombines TRBV29-1 with TRBJ1-1, with TRBD1 matching over 7 bases. CDR3 length: 12 amino acids. In germline, CDR1 is SQVTM, CDR2 ANQGSEA. V was clipped by 3 bases and J by 11 bases; unmatched bases: 9. For the CDR3, the DNA is TGCAGCGTTGAGGATTACAGGGGTCGTGCTTTCTTT. Translation: CSVEDYRGRAFF. Drawing the rest from reference TRBV29-1 and TRBJ1-1, the complete variable domain is SAVISQKPSRDICQRGTSLTIQCQVDSQVTMMFWYRQQPGQSLTLIATANQGSEATYESGFVIDKFPISRPNLTFSTLTVSNMSPEDSSIYLCSVEDYRGRAFFGQGTRLTVV.

This clonotype was seen a handful of times. This sequence joins TRBV27 and TRBJ2-6; D is ambiguous. Germline CDR1 and CDR2: MNHEY and SMNVEV (reference sequence). The CDR3 is 14 residues long. Trimming shortened V by 0 bases and J by 4 bases, and 4 bases separated the two germline ends. The CDR3 reads CASSLSWGANVLTF. DNA of the CDR3: TGTGCCAGCAGTTTATCCTGGGGGGCCAACGTCCTGACTTTC. The entire variable domain, with the rest obtained from reference TRBV27 and TRBJ2-6, is as follows: EAQVTQNPRYLITVTGKKLTVTCSQNMNHEYMSWYRQDPGLGLRQIYYSMNVEVTDKGDVPEGYKVSRKEKRNFPLILESPSPNQTSLYFCASSLSWGANVLTFGAGSRLTVL.

V usage is TRBV6-5 and J usage is TRBJ2-3, with D unclear. This CDR3 contains 15 residues. In germline, CDR1 is MNHEY, CDR2 SVGAGI. V lost 0 bases and J 2 bases, leaving 9 bases between the germline ends. The CDR3 protein is CASSYSTTNTDTQYF. The CDR3 DNA is TGTGCCAGCAGTTACTCTACTACAAACACAGATACGCAGTATTTT.

This clonotype was seen more than once but under ten times. V usage is TRBV24-1 and J usage is TRBJ2-7; possible D gene TRBD1, 6 bases. Germline V gives CDR1 KGHDR, CDR2 SFDVKD. This CDR3 has 13 amino acids. The germline V and J ends were trimmed by 12 bases and 3 bases, with 17 bases remaining between them. Here the CDR3 DNA reads TGTGCCCACAACAGGGAGCGACTCTACGAGCAGTACTTC. It is translated as CAHNRERLYEQYF.

This clonotype was picked up a small number of times. The chain recombines TRBV4-1 with TRBJ2-3, with D possibly TRBD1 on 5 matching bases. Trimming pared 1 base from V and 3 bases from J, leaving 11 bases between. This CDR3 has 15 residues. Germline CDR1 MGHRA, CDR2 YSYEKL. The CDR3 is CASSQAHKGTDTQYF. CDR3 in DNA: TGCGCCAGCAGCCAAGCTCACAAGGGGACAGATACGCAGTATTTT.

This clonotype was found a few times. The chain is built from TRBV7-9 and TRBJ2-5; D gene ambiguous. Germline loops: CDR1 SEHNR, CDR2 FQNEAQ (reference sequence). This CDR3 comprises 15 residues. V lost 2 bases and J lost 5, with 15 bases in between. Here the CDR3 DNA reads TGTGCCAGCAGCTTAAGTTCAGCATGGTCGGAGACCCAGTACTTC. Translating it yields CASSLSSAWSETQYF.

This clonotype was observed a few times. The gene calls are TRBV29-1 and TRBJ2-5, with a weak D call TRBD1 (6 bases). Per the germline V gene, CDR1 is SQVTM and CDR2 is ANQGSEA. The CDR3 extends over 15 amino acids. V lost 1 base, J lost 4 bases, and 16 bases lay in between. CDR3 sequence: CSVEAETGPRETQYF. The CDR3 DNA sequence: TGCAGCGTTGAAGCAGAGACAGGCCCTCGAGAGACCCAGTACTTC.

The chain employs TRBV18 and TRBJ2-1; D is perhaps TRBD2 (7 bases). CDR3 length equals 18 residues. Germline V lookup: CDR1 KGHSH, CDR2 LQKENI. Deletions cut 0 bases from V and 5 bases from J, with 20 bases between. The DNA of the CDR3 is TGTGCCAGCTCACCACCGGGGGGGCCTCCCGGCTCTGACAATGAGCAGTTCTTC. Residues: CASSPPGGPPGSDNEQFF.

The chain carries TRBV12-3 or TRBV12-4 and TRBJ1-5; TRBD1 is a possible D gene (5 bases). The CDR3 consists of 13 residues. The V and J ends lost 5 bases and 5 bases respectively, with 10 bases between them. The CDR3 DNA is TGTGCCAGCAGTCGACAGCCGCATCAGCCCCAGCATTTT. Translating gives CASSRQPHQPQHF.

In the case of this clonotype: The germline gene is not matched at one end of the junction; a read error may be the cause. The rearrangement joins TRBV7-6 to TRBJ2-7; TRBD2 matches at 13 bases. Per the germline V gene, CDR1 is SGHVS and CDR2 is FNYEAQ. The CDR3 is made up of 13 amino acids. The CDR3 here is CASSDGLAGEQHF. The CDR3 nucleotides read TGTGCCAGCAGCGACGGACTAGCGGGAGAGCAGCACTTC.

This clonotype was recorded many times. The chain carries TRBV24-1 and TRBJ2-1; D might be TRBD1 (5 bases). Per germline, CDR1 KGHDR and CDR2 SFDVKD. V lost 7 bases and J 2 bases, leaving 8 bases between the germline ends. The CDR3 spans 13 residues. CDR3 sequence: CATSRETYNEQFF. Here the CDR3 DNA reads TGTGCCACCAGCAGGGAAACCTACAATGAGCAGTTCTTC.

This clonotype came up a few times. The CDR3 region is CSETGKDAYEQYF. CDR3 sequence (DNA): TGCAGTGAGACGGGCAAGGACGCCTACGAGCAGTACTTC. This chain connects TRBV20-1 to TRBJ2-7, with unresolved D. V was trimmed by 7 bases and J by 2 bases, leaving 15 bases between them. This CDR3 is built from 13 residues. The V gene's germline CDR1 is DFQATT and CDR2 SNEGSKA (reference sequence).

This clonotype came up many times. This chain links TRBV12-3 or TRBV12-4 with TRBJ2-1; D ambiguous. The CDR3 is made up of 15 amino acids. V was trimmed by 5 bases and J by 3 bases, leaving 14 bases between them. The CDR3 here is CASSPLDPYYNEQFF. CDR3 sequence (DNA): TGTGCCAGCAGTCCTCTGGACCCCTACTACAATGAGCAGTTCTTC.

This clonotype was seen only a few times. The rearrangement joins TRBV7-9 to TRBJ2-7; the D gene is possibly TRBD2 (6 bases). The CDR3 runs to 12 residues. Per germline, CDR1 SEHNR and CDR2 FQNEAQ (reference sequence). V was pared by 10 bases and J by 5 bases, with 15 bases between. CDR3 sequence (DNA): TGTGCCACCATTAGACTAGGGGACGAGCAGTACTTC. It codes for CATIRLGDEQYF.